This T cell receptor (beta chain) was captured by sequencing in a study of T cells in Graves' hyperthyroidism and ophthalmopathy. TCR beta CDR3 regions were amplified from RNA. With the HTBI primer set, the TCR CDR3 went through a first round of RT-PCR. TCRdb fed the multiplex PCR reads into MiXCR, producing one record per CDR3 protein. Seen here are roughly 170,000 distinct CDR3 sequences, 8% to 9.5% observed once, and the top ten hold roughly a fifth. Orbital computed tomography and thyroid ultrasound, together with serum TRAb and thyroxine and clinical symptoms, were used for diagnoses. Ahead of any ophthalmopathy symptoms, the blood sample was obtained at the first diagnosis of hyperthyroidism. The PBMCs had their origin in roughly 9.8 ml of fresh peripheral blood. This clonotype appeared many times. The CDR3 extends over 15 amino acids. In germline, CDR1 is DFQATT, CDR2 SNEGSKA (reference sequence). Unmatched junction bases numbered 8, after V lost 1 base and J lost 5 bases.

The source is a woman between 18 and 29 years old with Graves' hyperthyroidism that later progressed to Graves' ophthalmopathy. The sample was blood. The gene calls are TRBV20-1 and TRBJ2-5; 9 bases line up with TRBD2. In DNA, the CDR3 is TGCAGTGCTAGAGTCGTTAGGACTAGCGATGAGACCCAGTACTTC. Protein: CSARVVRTSDETQYF.